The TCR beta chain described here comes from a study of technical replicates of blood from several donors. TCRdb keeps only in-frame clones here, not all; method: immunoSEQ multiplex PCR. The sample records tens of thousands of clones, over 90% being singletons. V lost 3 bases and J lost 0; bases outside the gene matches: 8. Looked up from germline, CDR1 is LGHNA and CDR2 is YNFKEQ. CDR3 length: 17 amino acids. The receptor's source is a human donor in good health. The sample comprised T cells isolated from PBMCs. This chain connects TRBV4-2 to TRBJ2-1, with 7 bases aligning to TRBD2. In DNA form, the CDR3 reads TGTGCCAGCAGCCAGTCGATTCCTAGCGGCTCCTACAATGAGCAGTTCTTC. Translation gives CASSQSIPSGSYNEQFF.